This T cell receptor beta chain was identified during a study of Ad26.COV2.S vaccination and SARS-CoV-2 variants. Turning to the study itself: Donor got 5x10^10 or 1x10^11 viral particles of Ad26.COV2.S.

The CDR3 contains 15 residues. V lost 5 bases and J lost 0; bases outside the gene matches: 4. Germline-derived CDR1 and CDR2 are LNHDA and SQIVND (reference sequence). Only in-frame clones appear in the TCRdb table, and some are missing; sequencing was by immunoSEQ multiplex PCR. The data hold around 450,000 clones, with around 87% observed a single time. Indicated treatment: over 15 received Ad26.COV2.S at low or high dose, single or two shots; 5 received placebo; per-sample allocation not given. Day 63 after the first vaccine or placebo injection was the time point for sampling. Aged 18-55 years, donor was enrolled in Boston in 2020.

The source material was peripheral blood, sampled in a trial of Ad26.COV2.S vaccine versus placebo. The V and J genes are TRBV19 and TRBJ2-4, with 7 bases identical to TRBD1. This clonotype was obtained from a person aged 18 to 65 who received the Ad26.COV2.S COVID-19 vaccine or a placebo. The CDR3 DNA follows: TGTGCCAGTAGTGCCTCAGGGGGAGCCAAAAACATTCAGTACTTC. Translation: CASSASGGAKNIQYF.